The subject of this entry is one T cell receptor beta chain. This clonotype is identified as medium-sized (0.01 to 0.1%). The antigen this receptor binds is unknown. Nothing much larger sits one base from this clone, and base qualities are not available. The source of the sample is a study of immune heterogeneity within non-small cell lung tumors (dated by TCRdb to about 2018). Background on the whole study: By histology, the tumors were a few squamous cell carcinomas, more than nine non-squamous carcinomas and 1 tumor not otherwise specified. TCR repertoires were analyzed from 60 or so tumor loci of about 15 patients, while transcriptome data covered only roughly 40 loci from eleven to twelve patients. For mutant peptides 8 to 11 amino acids long, netMHCpan-3.0 predicted neoantigen binding to the HLA alleles of each patient. The study combined whole-exome sequencing, RNA-seq and TCR beta repertoire sequencing of multiple spatially distinct regions from each NSCLC tumor to examine intratumoral immune heterogeneity.

The CDR3 spans 15 residues, from the cysteine through the phenylalanine. Just the 45-base CDR3 DNA is kept, in frame starting at base 1. CDR1 and CDR2 are drawn from the germline V gene: MNHNS, SASEGT. The junction shows trimming of 6 bases on V and 3 bases on J, plus 15 bases between the germline ends. Results the study describes overall, beyond this receptor: Within a patient, the same dominant CDR3B clonotypes appeared at multiple loci, but different tumor locations also contained unique high-frequency clones. Local tumor mutational burden and local T-cell repertoire clonality had a statistically significant but moderate positive correlation (R about 0.3). High-frequency TCR beta clonotypes were largely distinct between individual patients.

The TCR beta CDR3 region was amplified with a multiplex PCR system whose first round ran for approximately 10 cycles using 32 V-gene forward primers and 13 J-gene reverse primers. First-round PCR used a QIAGEN Multiplex PCR Kit, and primer sequences were filed in Chinese patent CN105087789A. In a second PCR round, Illumina universal primers were added with the Phusion High-Fidelity PCR Kit. Paired-end sequencing of TCR libraries was carried out on the Illumina HiSeq X Ten platform at a read length of 151 bp. For the original study's pipeline: Cutadapt removed reads without multiplex PCR primers, PEAR merged read pairs, and MiXCR with default settings called CDR3 regions. Shannon entropy measured repertoire diversity, and clonality was calculated as one minus the Shannon entropy divided by the ln of the count of productive unique sequences. Dominant or high-frequency T-cell clones were defined as clonotypes at frequencies of at least 0.5%. Clones were called with MiXCR by TCRdb after fastp trimmed the public reads at Q25, and only in-frame beta chains were retained. Entries are consolidated by CDR3 protein sequence, retaining the most common genes and DNA. The V and J calls come from TCRdb's annotation, not from the publication. In all, the sample holds over 9,000 distinct CDR3 sequences, and less than 30% of those were seen once. 10% to 15% of the sample is taken by the ten largest.

Genomic DNA was extracted from bulk tumor tissue and used as the TCR template, and approximately 600 ng gDNA was amplified per sample. Multiple biopsies per primary tumor were taken during surgery, spaced as far apart as possible within the tumor mass. The study cohort was described as untreated, and the patients were newly diagnosed NSCLC cases having curative surgery. Donors were roughly 16 newly diagnosed non-small cell lung cancer patients undergoing surgery with curative intent. The resected tumor masses were reviewed by two independent pathologists. Only DNA and RNA samples of high quality went on to sequencing.

The clonotype originates from a man in his fifties with non-small cell lung cancer. The sample consisted of lung tumor tissue. The chain joins TRBV6-1 to TRBJ1-5; the D gene is perhaps TRBD1, from 6 matching bases. The nucleotide sequence is given as TGTGCCAGCAGCGAGGCCTGGGGGCTCAATCAGCCCCAGCATTTT. This sequence encodes CASSEAWGLNQPQHF.